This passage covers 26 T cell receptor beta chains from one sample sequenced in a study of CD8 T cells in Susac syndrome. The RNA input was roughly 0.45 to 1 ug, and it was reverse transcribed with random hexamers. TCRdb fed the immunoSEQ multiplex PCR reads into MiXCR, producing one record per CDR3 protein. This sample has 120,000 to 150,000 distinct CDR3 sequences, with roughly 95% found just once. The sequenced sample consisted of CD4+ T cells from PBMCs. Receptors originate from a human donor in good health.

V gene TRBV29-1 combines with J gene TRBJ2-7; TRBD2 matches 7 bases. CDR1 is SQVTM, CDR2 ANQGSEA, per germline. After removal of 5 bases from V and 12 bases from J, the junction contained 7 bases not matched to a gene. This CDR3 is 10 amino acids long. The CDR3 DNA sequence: TGCAGCGTTCTGAGCGGGATAACGTACTTC. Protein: CSVLSGITYF.

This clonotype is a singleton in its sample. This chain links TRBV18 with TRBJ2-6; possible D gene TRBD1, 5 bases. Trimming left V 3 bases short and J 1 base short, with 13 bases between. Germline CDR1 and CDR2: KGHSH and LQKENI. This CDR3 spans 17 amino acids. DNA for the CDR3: TGTGCCAGCTCACCTAGACAGAGAAGATCTGGGGCCAACGTCCTGACTTTC. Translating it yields CASSPRQRRSGANVLTF.

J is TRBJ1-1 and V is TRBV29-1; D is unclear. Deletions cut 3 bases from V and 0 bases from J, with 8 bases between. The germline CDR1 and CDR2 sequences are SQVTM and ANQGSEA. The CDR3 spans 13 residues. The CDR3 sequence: CSVDHGLNTEAFF. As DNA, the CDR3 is TGCAGCGTTGACCACGGATTGAACACTGAAGCTTTCTTT.

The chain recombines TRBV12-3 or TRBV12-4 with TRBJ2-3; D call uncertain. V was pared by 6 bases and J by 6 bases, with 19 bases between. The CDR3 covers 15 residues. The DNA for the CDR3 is TGTGCCAGCAGCTTAAGTAGCCTCATGGAGGATACGCAGTATTTT. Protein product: CASSLSSLMEDTQYF.

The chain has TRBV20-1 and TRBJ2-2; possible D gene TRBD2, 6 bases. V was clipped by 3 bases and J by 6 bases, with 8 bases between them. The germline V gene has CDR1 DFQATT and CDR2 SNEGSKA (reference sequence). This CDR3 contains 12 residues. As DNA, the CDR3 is TGCAGTGCTAGCGGAGGGCCCGGGGAGCTGTTTTTT. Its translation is CSASGGPGELFF.

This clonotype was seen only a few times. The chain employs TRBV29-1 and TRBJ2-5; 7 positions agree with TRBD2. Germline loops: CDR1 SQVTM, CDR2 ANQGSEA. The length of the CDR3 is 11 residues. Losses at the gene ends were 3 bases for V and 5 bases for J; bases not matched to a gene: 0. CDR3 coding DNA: TGCAGCGTTGAGGGGGGGGAGACCCAGTACTTC. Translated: CSVEGGETQYF.

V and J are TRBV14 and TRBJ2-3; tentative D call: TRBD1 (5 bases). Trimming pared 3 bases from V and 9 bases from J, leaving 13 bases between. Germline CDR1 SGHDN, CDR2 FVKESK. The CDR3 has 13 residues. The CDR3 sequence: CASSHDLRATQYF. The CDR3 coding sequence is TGTGCCAGCAGCCATGATCTCAGGGCGACGCAGTATTTT.

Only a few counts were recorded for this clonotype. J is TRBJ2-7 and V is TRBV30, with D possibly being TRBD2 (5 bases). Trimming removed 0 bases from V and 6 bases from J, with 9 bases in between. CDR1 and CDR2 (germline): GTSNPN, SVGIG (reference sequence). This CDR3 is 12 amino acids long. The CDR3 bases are TGTGCCTGGAGTGTAACTGGACTCGAGCAGTACTTC. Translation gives CAWSVTGLEQYF.

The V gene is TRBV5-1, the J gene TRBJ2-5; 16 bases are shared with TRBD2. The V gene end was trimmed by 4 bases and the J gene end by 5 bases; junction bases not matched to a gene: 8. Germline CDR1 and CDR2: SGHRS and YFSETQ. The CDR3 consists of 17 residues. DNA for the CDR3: TGCGCCAGCAGCCCGGGACTAGCGGGAGGGCCGGGGGAGACCCAGTACTTC. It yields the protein CASSPGLAGGPGETQYF.

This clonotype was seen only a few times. The CDR3 nucleotides are TGTGCCAGCAGCTTAGGGACAGGGCCCACAGATACGCAGTATTTT. Translating gives CASSLGTGPTDTQYF. The genes are TRBV7-3 and TRBJ2-3, with 9 bases lining up with TRBD1. CDR3 size: 15 residues. Trimming took 2 bases from V and 2 from J; bases not matched to a gene: 2. Germline assignment: CDR1 SGHTA and CDR2 FQGTGA.

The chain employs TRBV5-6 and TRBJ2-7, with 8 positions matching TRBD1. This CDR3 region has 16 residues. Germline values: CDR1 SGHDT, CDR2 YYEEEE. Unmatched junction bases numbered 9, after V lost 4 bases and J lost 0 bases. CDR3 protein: CASSPSWTGSSYEQYF. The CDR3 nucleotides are TGTGCCAGCAGCCCCTCTTGGACAGGGAGCTCCTACGAGCAGTACTTC.

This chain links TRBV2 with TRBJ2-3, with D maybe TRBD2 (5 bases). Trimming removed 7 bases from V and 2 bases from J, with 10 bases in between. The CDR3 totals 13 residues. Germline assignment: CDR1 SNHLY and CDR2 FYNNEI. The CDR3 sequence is CASTGESTDTQYF. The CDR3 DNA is TGTGCCAGCACCGGGGAGTCCACAGATACGCAGTATTTT.

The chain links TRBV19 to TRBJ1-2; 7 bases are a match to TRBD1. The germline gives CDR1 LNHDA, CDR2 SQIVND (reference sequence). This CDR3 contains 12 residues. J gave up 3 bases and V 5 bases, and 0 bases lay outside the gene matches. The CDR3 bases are TGTGCCAGTAGTGGACAGGACTATGGCTACACCTTC. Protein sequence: CASSGQDYGYTF.

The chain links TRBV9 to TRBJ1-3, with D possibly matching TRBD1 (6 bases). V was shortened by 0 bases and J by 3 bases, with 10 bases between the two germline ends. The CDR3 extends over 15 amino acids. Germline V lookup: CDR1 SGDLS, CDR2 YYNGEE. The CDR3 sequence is CASSVGWDIGNTIYF. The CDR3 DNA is TGTGCCAGCAGCGTAGGCTGGGACATTGGAAACACCATATATTTT.

This chain's CDR3 is CASSGTLGETQYF. CDR3 nucleotide sequence: TGTGCCAGCAGCGGGACTTTGGGGGAGACCCAGTACTTC. The chain uses TRBV27 and TRBJ2-5, with D perhaps matching TRBD2 (6 bases). Per the germline V gene, CDR1 is MNHEY and CDR2 is SMNVEV (reference sequence). The CDR3 runs to 13 residues. V dropped 6 bases and J dropped 5 bases, with 13 bases sitting between them.

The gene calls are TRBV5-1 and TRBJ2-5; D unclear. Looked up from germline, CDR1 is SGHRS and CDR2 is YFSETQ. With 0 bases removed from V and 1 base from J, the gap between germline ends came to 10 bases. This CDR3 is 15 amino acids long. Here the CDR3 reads CASSLGSTGQETQYF. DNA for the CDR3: TGCGCCAGCAGCTTGGGATCGACGGGCCAAGAGACCCAGTACTTC.

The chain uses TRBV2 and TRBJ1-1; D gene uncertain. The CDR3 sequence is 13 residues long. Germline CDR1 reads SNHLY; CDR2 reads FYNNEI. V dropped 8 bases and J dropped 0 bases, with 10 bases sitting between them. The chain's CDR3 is CASLGLVNTEAFF. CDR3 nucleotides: TGTGCCAGCCTCGGACTTGTGAACACTGAAGCTTTCTTT.

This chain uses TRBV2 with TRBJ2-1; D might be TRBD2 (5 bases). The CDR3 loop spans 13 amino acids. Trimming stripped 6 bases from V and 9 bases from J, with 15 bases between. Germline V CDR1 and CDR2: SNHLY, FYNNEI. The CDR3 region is CASREPVASEQFF. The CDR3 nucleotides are TGTGCCAGCAGAGAACCCGTAGCGTCTGAGCAGTTCTTC.

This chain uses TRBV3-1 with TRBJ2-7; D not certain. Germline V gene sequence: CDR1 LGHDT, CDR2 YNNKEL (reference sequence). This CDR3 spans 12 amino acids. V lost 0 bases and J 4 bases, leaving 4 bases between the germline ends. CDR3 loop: CASSQDPYEQYF. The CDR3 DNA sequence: TGTGCCAGCAGCCAAGACCCGTACGAGCAGTACTTC.

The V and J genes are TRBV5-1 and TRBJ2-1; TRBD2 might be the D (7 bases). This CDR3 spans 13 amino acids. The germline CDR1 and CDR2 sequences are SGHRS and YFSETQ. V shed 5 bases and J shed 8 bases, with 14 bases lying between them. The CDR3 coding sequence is TGCGCCAGCAGTTTACAGGGAGGGGATGAGCAGTTCTTC. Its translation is CASSLQGGDEQFF. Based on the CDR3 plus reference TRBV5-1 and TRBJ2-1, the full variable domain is KAGVTQTPRYLIKTRGQQVTLSCSPISGHRSVSWYQQTPGQGLQFLFEYFSETQRNKGNFPGRFSGRQFSNSRSEMNVSTLELGDSALYLCASSLQGGDEQFFGPGTRLTVL.

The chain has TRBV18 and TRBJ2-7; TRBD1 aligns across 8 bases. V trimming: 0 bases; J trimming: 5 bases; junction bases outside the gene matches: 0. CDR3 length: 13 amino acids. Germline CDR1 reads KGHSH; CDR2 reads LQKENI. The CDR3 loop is CASSPPTGDEQYF. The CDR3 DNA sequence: TGTGCCAGCTCACCACCGACAGGGGACGAGCAGTACTTC.

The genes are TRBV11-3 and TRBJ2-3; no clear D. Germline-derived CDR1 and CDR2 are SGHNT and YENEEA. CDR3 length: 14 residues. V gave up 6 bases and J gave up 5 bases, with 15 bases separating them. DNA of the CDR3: TGTGCCAGCAGTTTAAGTCTGGACCAAGATACGCAGTATTTT. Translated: CASSLSLDQDTQYF.

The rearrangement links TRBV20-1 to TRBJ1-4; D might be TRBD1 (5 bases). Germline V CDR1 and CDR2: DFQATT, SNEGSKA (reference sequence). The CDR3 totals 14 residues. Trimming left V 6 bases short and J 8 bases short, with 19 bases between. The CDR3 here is CSAPDSTQGEKLFF. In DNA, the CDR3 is TGCAGTGCGCCTGACAGCACGCAAGGGGAAAAACTGTTTTTT.

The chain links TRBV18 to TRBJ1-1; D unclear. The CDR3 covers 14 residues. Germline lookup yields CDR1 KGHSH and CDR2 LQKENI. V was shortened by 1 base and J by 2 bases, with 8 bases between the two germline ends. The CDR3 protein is CASSPQADNTEAFF. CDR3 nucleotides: TGTGCCAGCTCACCACAGGCGGATAACACTGAAGCTTTCTTT.

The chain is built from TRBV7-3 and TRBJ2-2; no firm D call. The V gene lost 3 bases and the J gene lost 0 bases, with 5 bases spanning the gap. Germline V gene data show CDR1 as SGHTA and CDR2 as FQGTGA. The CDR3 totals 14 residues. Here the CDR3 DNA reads TGTGCCAGCAGCTTCTCGTCGAACACCGGGGAGCTGTTTTTT. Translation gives CASSFSSNTGELFF.

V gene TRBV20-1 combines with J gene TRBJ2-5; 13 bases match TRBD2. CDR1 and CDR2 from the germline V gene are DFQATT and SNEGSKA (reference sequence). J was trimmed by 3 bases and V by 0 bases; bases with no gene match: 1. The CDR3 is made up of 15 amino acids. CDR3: CSARDGTSGEETQYF. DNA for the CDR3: TGCAGTGCTAGAGATGGGACTAGCGGGGAAGAGACCCAGTACTTC.